The 26 T cell receptor beta chains listed next were all sequenced from one sample in a study of blood T cell repertoires in COVID-19. Sequenced by immunoSEQ multiplex PCR; TCRdb stores in-frame clones only, minus some. Counted here are roughly 240,000 clones, roughly 83% occurring once; the ten biggest clones make up about 4.5%. Material: peripheral blood. The receptors were sampled from a man aged 55 to 70 who had recovered from COVID-19.

V usage is TRBV7-8 and J usage is TRBJ2-7, with TRBD1 identical over 7 bases. With V trimmed by 5 bases and J by 6 bases, 1 base remained unmatched. The CDR3 length is 11 residues. Germline loops: CDR1 SGHVS, CDR2 FQNEAQ. For the CDR3, the DNA is TGTGCCAGCAGCCCAGGGGGCGAGCAGTACTTC. Its translation is CASSPGGEQYF.

The gene calls are TRBV6-5 and TRBJ1-1; D is ambiguous. Per the germline V gene, CDR1 is MNHEY and CDR2 is SVGAGI. V was pared by 8 bases and J by 2 bases, with 18 bases between. The CDR3 is 15 residues long. The CDR3 bases are TGTGCCAGCCGGTTCGAATCGGCAGGCAACACTGAAGCTTTCTTT. Its protein product is CASRFESAGNTEAFF.

This clone was observed a handful of times. The chain employs TRBV5-1 and TRBJ1-1; no clear D gene. CDR1 is SGHRS, CDR2 YFSETQ, per germline. This CDR3 comprises 14 residues. With 5 bases removed from V and 2 bases from J, the gap between germline ends came to 13 bases. The CDR3 loop reads CASRRDTLNTEAFF. In DNA, the CDR3 is TGCGCCAGCAGACGAGACACGCTTAACACTGAAGCTTTCTTT. Using reference TRBV5-1 and TRBJ1-1 for the parts outside the CDR3, the full variable domain is KAGVTQTPRYLIKTRGQQVTLSCSPISGHRSVSWYQQTPGQGLQFLFEYFSETQRNKGNFPGRFSGRQFSNSRSEMNVSTLELGDSALYLCASRRDTLNTEAFFGQGTRLTVV.

This chain links TRBV11-2 with TRBJ2-2; 7 bases line up with TRBD2. Germline V gene sequence: CDR1 SGHAT, CDR2 FQNNGV. CDR3 size: 17 residues. The V gene end was trimmed by 6 bases and the J gene end by 1 base; junction bases not matched to a gene: 11. CDR3 sequence: CASSLITGTMNTGELFF. CDR3 sequence (DNA): TGTGCCAGCAGTCTCATAACGGGGACTATGAACACCGGGGAGCTGTTTTTT.

The CDR3 is CASTDRQGLSNQPQHF. In DNA, the CDR3 is TGTGCCAGCACTGACCGACAGGGCTTGAGCAATCAGCCCCAGCATTTT. This chain connects TRBV2 to TRBJ1-5; 7 bases line up with TRBD1. With V trimmed by 7 bases and J by 1 base, 10 bases remained unmatched. CDR3 length equals 16 residues. CDR1 is SNHLY and CDR2 is FYNNEI in the germline V gene.

This chain connects TRBV12-3 or TRBV12-4 to TRBJ1-2; D is perhaps TRBD1 (5 bases). V was pared by 3 bases and J by 0 bases, with 5 bases between. This CDR3 spans 13 amino acids. CDR3 DNA: TGTGCCAGCAGTTTCAGGGCTAACTATGGCTACACCTTC. Translated: CASSFRANYGYTF.

The rearrangement uses TRBV6-6 and TRBJ2-7; D is undetermined. Germline V gene lookup returns CDR1 MNHNY and CDR2 SVGAGI (reference sequence). Between the trimmed V and J ends, which lost 0 bases and 1 base, there was a span of 7 bases. The CDR3 length is 14 residues. This CDR3 is CASSYSDGSYEQYF. CDR3 in DNA: TGTGCCAGCAGTTACTCCGACGGGTCCTACGAGCAGTACTTC.

The V gene is TRBV7-9, the J gene TRBJ2-1, with unresolved D. Trimming removed 2 bases from V and 10 bases from J, with 15 bases in between. This CDR3 is 14 amino acids long. Germline loops: CDR1 SEHNR, CDR2 FQNEAQ (reference sequence). This CDR3 is CASSLSIQQVEQFF. CDR3 sequence (DNA): TGTGCCAGCAGCTTATCGATCCAGCAGGTCGAGCAGTTCTTC.

This clone was seen a handful of times. This chain links TRBV11-2 with TRBJ2-3, with TRBD2 matching over 9 bases. This CDR3 spans 16 amino acids. V trimming: 4 bases; J trimming: 4 bases; junction bases outside the gene matches: 9. Looked up from germline, CDR1 is SGHAT and CDR2 is FQNNGV. DNA of the CDR3: TGTGCCAGCAGCTCCAATAGCGGGAGCGGGGCAGATACGCAGTATTTT. This encodes CASSSNSGSGADTQYF.

This clone has a single count. The CDR3 DNA follows: TGTGCCAGCAGCCTCAAAAAATGGGGACAAACGTTGAGGGGCGGGGAGCTGTTTTTT. It translates to CASSLKKWGQTLRGGELFF. This chain links TRBV7-2 with TRBJ2-2; possible D gene TRBD1, 6 bases. The length of the CDR3 is 19 residues. Looked up from germline, CDR1 is SGHTA and CDR2 is FQGNSA. V lost 5 bases and J 7 bases, leaving 29 bases between the germline ends.

The V and J genes are TRBV2 and TRBJ2-7, with D possibly matching TRBD2 (6 bases). This CDR3 spans 14 amino acids. Germline V gene sequence: CDR1 SNHLY, CDR2 FYNNEI. Trimming pared 8 bases from V and 3 bases from J, leaving 17 bases between. For the CDR3, the DNA is TGTGCCAGCTCTGGTGGGCTAGCGCTCTACGAGCAGTACTTC. It is translated as CASSGGLALYEQYF.

J is TRBJ2-7 and V is TRBV6-6, with D maybe TRBD2 (5 bases). The CDR3 runs 16 residues. Per the germline V gene, CDR1 is MNHNY and CDR2 is SVGAGI (reference sequence). The ends were cut back, 11 bases at V and 0 bases at J, with 23 bases in the middle. The CDR3: CASGERKAARSYEQYF. CDR3 DNA sequence: TGTGCCTCCGGGGAACGTAAAGCGGCGCGCTCCTACGAGCAGTACTTC.

This clone showed up just once. The chain combines TRBV7-9 with TRBJ2-1; 8 positions match TRBD2. The CDR3 consists of 16 residues. V trimming: 5 bases; J trimming: 6 bases; junction bases outside the gene matches: 12. The germline V gene encodes CDR1 SEHNR and CDR2 FQNEAQ (reference sequence). In DNA form, the CDR3 reads TGTGCCAGCAGCCCTCGCAGCGGGAGATCGGGCAATGAGCAGTTCTTC. Translating it yields CASSPRSGRSGNEQFF.

The chain employs TRBV7-2 and TRBJ1-5; TRBD1 matches at 11 bases. The germline CDR1 and CDR2 sequences are SGHTA and FQGNSA. The V and J ends lost 5 bases and 4 bases, in that order; junction bases with no gene match: 4. The CDR3 totals 15 residues. The CDR3 sequence: CASSAGQGANQPQHF. CDR3 DNA: TGTGCCAGCAGCGCCGGACAGGGGGCGAATCAGCCCCAGCATTTT.

This chain joins TRBV5-1 and TRBJ1-2; 7 bases are shared with TRBD1. With V trimmed by 0 bases and J by 4 bases, 6 bases remained unmatched. The CDR3 has 15 residues. Germline V CDR1 and CDR2: SGHRS, YFSETQ. The CDR3 loop reads CASSLEGAPAYGYTF. The CDR3, as DNA: TGCGCCAGCAGCTTGGAGGGGGCGCCGGCCTATGGCTACACCTTC.

The rearrangement uses TRBV19 and TRBJ1-5, with 10 bases aligning to TRBD1. The CDR3 has 18 residues. V shed 1 base and J 2 bases; nucleotides not matched to a gene: 8. Germline V CDR1 and CDR2: LNHDA, SQIVND (reference sequence). Here the CDR3 DNA reads TGTGCCAGTAGTATAGGAGGGACAGGGGTTTTTGGCAATCAGCCCCAGCATTTT. Amino acid sequence: CASSIGGTGVFGNQPQHF.

V is TRBV2 and J is TRBJ2-7; D is ambiguous. The CDR3 runs to 14 residues. Trimming took off 3 bases at V and 0 bases at J, with 9 bases between the two ends. The germline V gene has CDR1 SNHLY and CDR2 FYNNEI. CDR3 sequence reads: CASSDMRGSYEQYF. CDR3 DNA: TGTGCCAGCAGTGATATGCGCGGCTCCTACGAGCAGTACTTC.

V gene TRBV11-2 combines with J gene TRBJ2-4; a possible D gene is TRBD1 (6 bases). The V gene lost 5 bases and the J gene lost 8 bases, with 10 bases spanning the gap. CDR1 SGHAT and CDR2 FQNNGV come from the germline V gene. The CDR3 sequence is 12 residues long. CDR3 sequence reads: CASSETGYIQYF. In DNA form, the CDR3 reads TGTGCCAGCAGCGAGACAGGTTACATTCAGTACTTC.

This rearrangement joins TRBV6-5 to TRBJ2-7, with 8 nucleotides matching TRBD1. Trimming removed 8 bases from V and 7 bases from J; junction bases left unmatched: 10. The CDR3 contains 13 residues. CDR1 and CDR2 from the germline V gene are MNHEY and SVGAGI. This chain's CDR3 is CASGGTGLFEQYF. CDR3 DNA: TGTGCCAGCGGGGGGACAGGTCTCTTTGAGCAGTACTTC.

The chain is built from TRBV3-1 (or the pseudogene TRBV3-2) and TRBJ2-7; 16 bases fit TRBD2. There are 19 residues in the CDR3. J was trimmed by 9 bases and V by 4 bases; bases with no gene match: 18. Germline loops: CDR1 LGHDT, CDR2 YNNKEL (reference sequence). CDR3 DNA: TGTGCCAGCAGCCTAGGCGGGACTAGCGGGAGGGCCCTCCGCCTGCTGCAGTACTTC. Its protein is CASSLGGTSGRALRLLQYF.

The chain couples TRBV28 to TRBJ2-7, with D uncertain. Germline V CDR1 and CDR2: MDHEN, SYDVKM. There are 16 residues in the CDR3. The V gene lost 8 bases and the J gene lost 0 bases, with 20 bases spanning the gap. The CDR3 DNA is TGTGCCAGCCGTCCACCCCCCGGAGTTGCCTCCTACGAGCAGTACTTC. Protein sequence: CASRPPPGVASYEQYF.

The chain links TRBV7-6 to TRBJ2-2, with a possible D match to TRBD1 (6 bases). V was shortened by 3 bases and J by 1 base, with 12 bases between the two germline ends. Looked up from germline, CDR1 is SGHVS and CDR2 is FNYEAQ. The CDR3 sequence is 16 residues long. DNA of the CDR3: TGTGCCAGCAGCTTCAGTGGGGGCCGGAACACCGGGGAGCTGTTTTTT. Amino acid sequence: CASSFSGGRNTGELFF.

The rearrangement links TRBV6-1 to TRBJ1-5; TRBD1 aligns across 8 bases. This CDR3 region has 17 residues. The junction had 10 bases not matched to a gene; V was cut back by 3 bases and J by 3 bases. CDR1 and CDR2 from the germline V gene are MNHNS and SASEGT. The DNA for the CDR3 is TGTGCCAGCAGTGATGCCCGGACAGGGCGTGTCAATCAGCCCCAGCATTTT. Protein sequence: CASSDARTGRVNQPQHF.

This rearrangement joins TRBV7-2 to TRBJ1-6; D is possibly TRBD1 (5 bases). Trimming stripped 11 bases from V and 5 bases from J, with 16 bases between. The CDR3 contains 14 residues. Germline-derived CDR1 and CDR2 are SGHTA and FQGNSA. In nucleotides, the CDR3 is TGTGCCTCACGCGGGGCAGTAAATAATTCACCCCTCCACTTT. Translating it yields CASRGAVNNSPLHF.

J is TRBJ2-1 and V is TRBV2; TRBD2 matches at 11 bases. CDR1 and CDR2 from the germline V gene are SNHLY and FYNNEI. V was pared by 2 bases and J by 6 bases, with 3 bases of the junction left unmatched. CDR3 length equals 15 residues. The CDR3 nucleotides are TGTGCCAGCAGTGAATTGGGACTAGCGGCCAATGAGCAGTTCTTC. Amino acid sequence: CASSELGLAANEQFF.

This clone was observed once. The J gene is TRBJ1-6, the V gene TRBV10-3; 8 positions agree with TRBD1. Per the germline V gene, CDR1 is ENHRY and CDR2 is SYGVKD. This CDR3 contains 15 residues. V trimming: 2 bases; J trimming: 6 bases; junction bases outside the gene matches: 3. The CDR3 sequence: CAISEQTGVNSPLHF. The CDR3, as DNA: TGTGCCATCAGTGAGCAGACAGGGGTTAATTCACCCCTCCACTTT.